The rows below give T cell receptor beta chains drawn from one sample of a study of T cell clonotyping in hematopoietic cell transplantation. This table comes from immunoSEQ multiplex PCR, and its TCRdb copy is limited to in-frame clones, with some not included. The sample lists about 16,000 clones, around 60% occurring once. The sequenced sample was PBMCs, obtained 30 days after allogeneic stem cell transplant. Receptors were obtained from a male patient between 45 and 60 years old who had an allogeneic stem cell transplant from an unrelated donor, so T cells may come from the graft donor. Some clones in this sample may be carry-over from other donors' samples. Each CDR3 is given with its conserved first and last residue. A D gene is named only where the DNA matches it firmly. Expanded clones get a size class; other rows say once, few or many, or leave the size out.

v_gene: TRBV5-6
abundance: .
d_gene: TRBD1
j_gene: TRBJ1-6
CDR3nt: TGTGCCAGCAGCTTGTGGACAGGCGACAGCTCCTATAATTCACCCCTCCACTTT
CDR3aa: CASSLWTGDSSYNSPLHF

v_gene: TRBV25-1
abundance: .
d_gene: TRBD2
j_gene: TRBJ2-7
CDR3nt: TGTGCCAGCAGTGAATGGGGGGGGGTCTACGAGCAGTACTTC
CDR3aa: CASSEWGGVYEQYF

v_gene: TRBV29-1
abundance: .
d_gene: TRBD2
j_gene: TRBJ2-2
CDR3nt: TGCAGCGTTGGACGAGCGGGATCCGGGGAGCTGTTTTTT
CDR3aa: CSVGRAGSGELFF

v_gene: TRBV30
abundance: .
d_gene: .
j_gene: TRBJ2-1
CDR3nt: TGTGCCTGGAGCAGGGACGGGACCTACAATGAGCAGTTCTTC
CDR3aa: CAWSRDGTYNEQFF

v_gene: TRBV28
abundance: .
d_gene: .
j_gene: TRBJ1-2
CDR3nt: TGTGCCAGCGCAGACTATGGCTACACCTTC
CDR3aa: CASADYGYTF

v_gene: TRBV29-1
abundance: .
d_gene: .
j_gene: TRBJ2-5
CDR3nt: TGCAGCACCCGACCGACCCAAGAGACCCAGTACTTC
CDR3aa: CSTRPTQETQYF

v_gene: TRBV7-9
abundance: few
d_gene: .
j_gene: TRBJ2-5
CDR3nt: TGTGCCAGCAGCCCCGGACTGCTCCAAGAGACCCAGTACTTC
CDR3aa: CASSPGLLQETQYF

v_gene: TRBV28
abundance: .
d_gene: .
j_gene: TRBJ1-5
CDR3nt: TGTGCCAGCAGTACCCTTGTGGGCAGGCAGCCCCAGCATTTT
CDR3aa: CASSTLVGRQPQHF

v_gene: TRBV20-1
abundance: .
d_gene: .
j_gene: TRBJ1-2
CDR3nt: TGCAGTGCTTCGGAGACTGGCTACACCTTC
CDR3aa: CSASETGYTF

v_gene: TRBV7-9
abundance: medium-sized
d_gene: .
j_gene: TRBJ1-5
CDR3nt: TGTGCCAGCAGTGACAGTTATCAGCCCCAGCATTTT
CDR3aa: CASSDSYQPQHF

v_gene: TRBV6-6
abundance: .
d_gene: .
j_gene: TRBJ2-7
CDR3nt: TGTGCCAGCAGCAGGGACAACTACGAGCAGTACTTC
CDR3aa: CASSRDNYEQYF

v_gene: TRBV23-1
abundance: .
d_gene: TRBD2
j_gene: TRBJ2-1
CDR3nt: TGCGCCAGCAGTCAAGCGGGGGGGGAATATGAGCAGTTCTTC
CDR3aa: CASSQAGGEYEQFF

v_gene: TRBV5-1
abundance: .
d_gene: .
j_gene: TRBJ2-7
CDR3nt: TGCGCCAGCAGCTTGGCCCGTAGCTCCTACGAGCAGTACTTC
CDR3aa: CASSLARSSYEQYF

v_gene: TRBV30
abundance: .
d_gene: .
j_gene: TRBJ1-2
CDR3nt: TGTGCCTGGAGTGTTGAAGGAGGCAGTGGCTACACCTTC
CDR3aa: CAWSVEGGSGYTF

v_gene: TRBV6-6
abundance: .
d_gene: .
j_gene: TRBJ1-1
CDR3nt: TGTGCCAGCAGTTCTTACCGACAGGAAGCTTTCTTT
CDR3aa: CASSSYRQEAFF

v_gene: TRBV29-1
abundance: medium-sized
d_gene: .
j_gene: TRBJ1-1
CDR3nt: TGCAGCGCCGAGGGCAGGGAAGATGGGAACACTGAAGCTTTCTTT
CDR3aa: CSAEGREDGNTEAFF

v_gene: TRBV30
abundance: .
d_gene: .
j_gene: TRBJ1-2
CDR3nt: TGTGCCTGGAGTGTATCTGGGGGCTATGGCTACACCTTC
CDR3aa: CAWSVSGGYGYTF

v_gene: TRBV30
abundance: .
d_gene: .
j_gene: TRBJ1-1
CDR3nt: TGTGCCTGGAGCCGACAGACCCCGAACACTGAAGCTTTCTTT
CDR3aa: CAWSRQTPNTEAFF

v_gene: TRBV30
abundance: .
d_gene: .
j_gene: TRBJ2-5
CDR3nt: TGTGCCTGGAGTGTTGGCCTTCGAGAGACCCAGTACTTC
CDR3aa: CAWSVGLRETQYF

v_gene: TRBV9
abundance: .
d_gene: .
j_gene: TRBJ2-7
CDR3nt: TGTGCCAGCAGCTTTTCAGGACAGATCTACGAGCAGTACTTC
CDR3aa: CASSFSGQIYEQYF

v_gene: TRBV7-8
abundance: .
d_gene: .
j_gene: TRBJ2-7
CDR3nt: TGTGCCAGCAGCCGTTCCGGAGTGGGGGACAACGAGCAGTACTTC
CDR3aa: CASSRSGVGDNEQYF

v_gene: TRBV20-1
abundance: .
d_gene: .
j_gene: TRBJ1-1
CDR3nt: TGCAGTGCTAGTCTCGCCACTGAAGCTTTCTTT
CDR3aa: CSASLATEAFF

v_gene: TRBV7-2
abundance: .
d_gene: .
j_gene: TRBJ2-7
CDR3nt: TGTGCCAGCAGCTTAGAAGTCGGAAGCGAGCAGTACTTC
CDR3aa: CASSLEVGSEQYF

v_gene: TRBV19
abundance: few
d_gene: .
j_gene: TRBJ1-1
CDR3nt: TGTGCCAGTAGTCGTTGGGCGACGAACACTGAAGCTTTCTTT
CDR3aa: CASSRWATNTEAFF

v_gene: TRBV7-3
abundance: .
d_gene: .
j_gene: TRBJ2-7
CDR3nt: TGTGCCAGCAGCCCCGACAGCTCCTACGAGCAGTACTTC
CDR3aa: CASSPDSSYEQYF

v_gene: TRBV9
abundance: few
d_gene: .
j_gene: TRBJ2-7
CDR3nt: TGTGCCAGCAGCGCCAGGGCGGTTTCCTCCTACGAGCAGTACTTC
CDR3aa: CASSARAVSSYEQYF

v_gene: TRBV5-4
abundance: .
d_gene: .
j_gene: TRBJ2-7
CDR3nt: TGTGCCAGCAGCTTGCGTGGTTCCTACGAGCAGTACTTC
CDR3aa: CASSLRGSYEQYF

v_gene: TRBV19
abundance: .
d_gene: TRBD1
j_gene: TRBJ1-6
CDR3nt: TGTGCCAGTAGTATAGGGGGGACAGGTGGTCCACCCCTCCACTTT
CDR3aa: CASSIGGTGGPPLHF

v_gene: TRBV6-1
abundance: .
d_gene: .
j_gene: TRBJ2-7
CDR3nt: TGTGCCAGCAGTGAAAAGGGCTTCTCCGACGAGCAGTACTTC
CDR3aa: CASSEKGFSDEQYF

v_gene: TRBV6-5
abundance: .
d_gene: .
j_gene: TRBJ1-2
CDR3nt: TGTGCCAGCAGTCAGACAGCCCAATCTAACTATGGCTACACCTTC
CDR3aa: CASSQTAQSNYGYTF

v_gene: TRBV6-6
abundance: .
d_gene: TRBD1
j_gene: TRBJ1-3
CDR3nt: TGTGCCAGCAGTATTGACAGGGATCTCTCTGGAAACACCATATATTTT
CDR3aa: CASSIDRDLSGNTIYF

v_gene: TRBV29-1
abundance: .
d_gene: TRBD2
j_gene: TRBJ2-5
CDR3nt: TGCAGCGTTGTACGTATTGCCCGGGGGGAGCAGTACTTC
CDR3aa: CSVVRIARGEQYF

v_gene: TRBV7-8
abundance: .
d_gene: .
j_gene: TRBJ2-3
CDR3nt: TGTGCCAGCAGCTTAGCTGCAGGACGGAATACAGATACGCAGTATTTT
CDR3aa: CASSLAAGRNTDTQYF

v_gene: TRBV6-6
abundance: .
d_gene: TRBD2
j_gene: TRBJ2-7
CDR3nt: TGTGCCAGCAGTCCGGGACTAGCGGGAGCCTCCTACGAGCAGTACTTC
CDR3aa: CASSPGLAGASYEQYF

v_gene: TRBV27
abundance: .
d_gene: .
j_gene: TRBJ2-3
CDR3nt: TGTGCCAGCAGGCTACTAGGCACAGATACGCAGTATTTT
CDR3aa: CASRLLGTDTQYF

v_gene: TRBV13
abundance: .
d_gene: .
j_gene: TRBJ2-7
CDR3nt: TGTGCCAGCAGCGATCGCCGGGACTCTATCTCCTACGAGCAGTACTTC
CDR3aa: CASSDRRDSISYEQYF

v_gene: TRBV30
abundance: .
d_gene: .
j_gene: TRBJ1-2
CDR3nt: TGTGCCTGGAGTGGAACAGCCGGAGGCTACACCTTC
CDR3aa: CAWSGTAGGYTF

v_gene: TRBV30
abundance: .
d_gene: TRBD1
j_gene: TRBJ2-7
CDR3nt: TGTGCCTGGTCCCGGGACAGGGAGTACGAGCAGTACTTC
CDR3aa: CAWSRDREYEQYF

v_gene: TRBV15
abundance: .
d_gene: .
j_gene: TRBJ2-7
CDR3nt: TGTGCCACCAGCAGAGAGCACGCCTACGAGCAGTACTTC
CDR3aa: CATSREHAYEQYF

v_gene: TRBV7-2
abundance: few
d_gene: .
j_gene: TRBJ1-6
CDR3nt: TGTGCCAGCGGCCCCGGGGGCGCAAATTTACCCCTCCACTTT
CDR3aa: CASGPGGANLPLHF

v_gene: TRBV28
abundance: .
d_gene: .
j_gene: TRBJ1-4
CDR3nt: TGTGCCAGCAGTCCTCCGGGACGCAATGAAAAACTGTTTTTT
CDR3aa: CASSPPGRNEKLFF

v_gene: TRBV9
abundance: .
d_gene: .
j_gene: TRBJ2-5
CDR3nt: TGTGCCAGCAGCGCCGGGACCTCGGGAGAGACCCAGTACTTC
CDR3aa: CASSAGTSGETQYF

v_gene: TRBV19
abundance: .
d_gene: TRBD1
j_gene: TRBJ2-5
CDR3nt: TGTGCCTGCAGGGGGCAGGAGACCCAGTACTTC
CDR3aa: CACRGQETQYF

v_gene: TRBV7-9
abundance: few
d_gene: .
j_gene: TRBJ2-7
CDR3nt: TGTGCCAGCAGCTCATCACAGGGCACAGGCTACGAGCAGTACTTC
CDR3aa: CASSSSQGTGYEQYF

v_gene: TRBV6-6
abundance: .
d_gene: TRBD2
j_gene: TRBJ2-1
CDR3nt: TGTGCCAGCAGTTACCAGCGACTAGCCAATGAGCAGTTCTTC
CDR3aa: CASSYQRLANEQFF

v_gene: TRBV4-1
abundance: .
d_gene: TRBD1
j_gene: TRBJ2-7
CDR3nt: TGCGCCAGCAGCCATGGACAGGGTGCCTACGAGCAGTACTTC
CDR3aa: CASSHGQGAYEQYF

v_gene: TRBV30
abundance: .
d_gene: .
j_gene: TRBJ1-1
CDR3nt: TGTGCCTGGAGTTCTGACTTAGGCGCTGAAGCTTTCTTT
CDR3aa: CAWSSDLGAEAFF

v_gene: TRBV30
abundance: .
d_gene: .
j_gene: TRBJ2-3
CDR3nt: TGTGCCTGGAGTCCAGGATCCCGGGAGAATACGCAGTATTTT
CDR3aa: CAWSPGSRENTQYF

v_gene: TRBV4-1
abundance: .
d_gene: TRBD1
j_gene: TRBJ2-7
CDR3nt: TGCGCCAGCAGCTATACAGGGGGCTACGAGCAGTACTTC
CDR3aa: CASSYTGGYEQYF

v_gene: TRBV30
abundance: .
d_gene: .
j_gene: TRBJ2-6
CDR3nt: TGTGCCTGGAGTGTAGGCCCGGCCGTCCTGACTTTC
CDR3aa: CAWSVGPAVLTF

v_gene: TRBV7-2
abundance: few
d_gene: TRBD1
j_gene: TRBJ1-2
CDR3nt: TGTGCCAGCAGCTTATCAGGGGGTGGCTACACCTTC
CDR3aa: CASSLSGGGYTF